A single TCR beta chain is shown here with its context. These data belong to a study of blood T cell repertoires in COVID-19. Original analysis: Nucleated cell number was recorded as an estimate derived from reference gene primer amplification. Assay used: immunoSEQ multiplex PCR; TCRdb lists only in-frame clones, some missing. V and J calls and clone size come straight from that table; D and trimming were deduced from the DNA. The sample records about 200,000 clones, about 90% being singletons. Trimming cost V 6 bases and J 12 bases, with 15 bases left between them. The CDR3 has 12 amino acids. Germline CDR1 and CDR2: MNHEY and SVGAGI.

The receptor comes from a woman in her late teens or twenties who had recovered from COVID-19. This rearrangement joins TRBV6-5 to TRBJ2-1; D uncertain. The material sequenced was PBMCs or T cells enriched from blood (not recorded which). This CDR3 reads CASSFPPGGQFF. The CDR3 region has the DNA TGTGCCAGCAGCTTCCCACCCGGCGGGCAGTTCTTC.